A selection of T cell receptor beta chains follows, all from one sample in a study of blood T cell repertoires in COVID-19. Some clones are missing from TCRdb's copy, which holds only in-frame ones; the method was immunoSEQ multiplex PCR. There are 240,000 or so clones in the sample; about four fifths occur only once, and roughly 3.2% lies in the top ten. The sample consisted of peripheral blood. All receptors derive from a woman aged 18-29 years with acute or convalescent COVID-19. Both conserved end residues are part of each CDR3. D genes are given only for firm matches. The size entry is marked missing in some rows and otherwise reads once, few, many or a size class.

V: TRBV19; J: TRBJ2-4; D: TRBD1; size: -; DNA: TGTGCCAGCTGTGACACCGGGACAGGGGACATTCAGTACTTC; CDR3: CASCDTGTGDIQYF
V: TRBV6-2/TRBV6-3; J: TRBJ1-4; D: -; size: -; DNA: TGTGCCAGCAGTCCAGGGACAACTGACGCGAAACTGTTTTTT; CDR3: CASSPGTTDAKLFF
V: TRBV19; J: TRBJ2-4; D: TRBD1; size: -; DNA: TGTGCCAGTAGTATAAGGGGACAGGGGCTAAACATTCAGTACTTC; CDR3: CASSIRGQGLNIQYF
V: TRBV5-4; J: TRBJ2-2; D: TRBD2; size: few; DNA: TGTGCCAGCAGCGCTGGGACTAGCGTATCGAACACCGGGGAGCTGTTTTTT; CDR3: CASSAGTSVSNTGELFF
V: TRBV29-1; J: TRBJ1-2; D: -; size: -; DNA: TGCAGCACTCGACAGACTTACTATGGCTACACCTTC; CDR3: CSTRQTYYGYTF
V: TRBV9; J: TRBJ1-3; D: -; size: -; DNA: TGTGCCAGCAGCGTAGGGTGGGGCAACTCTGGAAACACCATATATTTT; CDR3: CASSVGWGNSGNTIYF
V: TRBV11-2; J: TRBJ2-7; D: TRBD2; size: -; DNA: TGTGCCAGCAGCTTCAAACCGGGGACTAGCGGGACCCGATTC; CDR3: CASSFKPGTSGTRF
V: TRBV9; J: TRBJ2-5; D: -; size: -; DNA: TGTGCCAGCAGCGCCAACCAAGAGACCCAGTACTTC; CDR3: CASSANQETQYF
V: TRBV7-2; J: TRBJ2-1; D: -; size: few; DNA: TGTGCCAGCAGCCCAACAAGCGTCTACAATGAGCAGTTCTTC; CDR3: CASSPTSVYNEQFF
V: TRBV19; J: TRBJ1-2; D: TRBD1; size: -; DNA: TGTGCCAGTTTTGCCTTGGGGGACAGGGGGAATAACTATGGCTACACCTTC; CDR3: CASFALGDRGNNYGYTF
V: TRBV4-2; J: TRBJ2-7; D: TRBD2; size: -; DNA: TGTGCCAGCAGCCATGAACGGGAGGCCCCCTACGAGCAGTACTTC; CDR3: CASSHEREAPYEQYF
V: TRBV9; J: TRBJ2-3; D: -; size: -; DNA: TGTGCCAGCAGCGAGGGGACAACGAGCACAGATACGCAGTATTTT; CDR3: CASSEGTTSTDTQYF
V: TRBV3-1/TRBV3-2; J: TRBJ1-1; D: -; size: few; DNA: TGTGCCAGCAGGCCCTGGGGGGGGGCAAACACTGAAGCTTTCTTT; CDR3: CASRPWGGANTEAFF
V: TRBV10-2; J: TRBJ1-1; D: -; size: -; DNA: TGCGCCAGCAGGGCCCCAAACACTGAAGCTTTCTTT; CDR3: CASRAPNTEAFF
V: TRBV9; J: TRBJ1-3; D: -; size: -; DNA: TGTGCCAGCAGCGTAGACCCCGGGACACCTCACCCGGACACCATATATTTT; CDR3: CASSVDPGTPHPDTIYF
V: TRBV6-5; J: TRBJ2-2; D: TRBD2; size: -; DNA: TGTGCCAGCAACCGGGAGGGCCGGGGCACCGGGGAGCTGTTTTTT; CDR3: CASNREGRGTGELFF
V: TRBV6-5; J: TRBJ2-3; D: TRBD2; size: -; DNA: TGTGCCAGCAGTTTACGGACTAGCGGTAGCACAGATACGCAGTATTTT; CDR3: CASSLRTSGSTDTQYF
V: TRBV5-1; J: TRBJ1-2; D: -; size: -; DNA: TGCGCCAGCAGCAAACAGCATAACTATGGCTACACCTTC; CDR3: CASSKQHNYGYTF
V: TRBV5-1; J: TRBJ2-7; D: -; size: -; DNA: TGCGCCAGCAGCTCCGGAGGGACCAACTACGAGCAGTACTTC; CDR3: CASSSGGTNYEQYF
V: TRBV5-1; J: TRBJ1-1; D: -; size: few; DNA: TGCGCCAGCAGCGGGGACACACTGAACACTGAAGCTTTCTTT; CDR3: CASSGDTLNTEAFF
V: TRBV7-9; J: TRBJ2-5; D: -; size: -; DNA: TGTGCCAGCAGCTTAGGAGTGGGAGTAGAGACCCAGTACTTC; CDR3: CASSLGVGVETQYF
V: TRBV10-1; J: TRBJ2-1; D: -; size: -; DNA: TGCGCCAGCAGTGAGTCCGCCGGGTATACTTCACATGAGCAGTTCTTC; CDR3: CASSESAGYTSHEQFF
V: TRBV5-1; J: TRBJ1-2; D: -; size: -; DNA: TGCGCCAGCAGCCCCGCGGGCGGGGGCGCTAACTATGGCTACACCTTC; CDR3: CASSPAGGGANYGYTF
V: TRBV5-1; J: TRBJ2-7; D: -; size: -; DNA: TGCGCCAGCAGCTTGGAGGGGCTTCCCTACGAGCAGTACTTC; CDR3: CASSLEGLPYEQYF
V: TRBV21-1; J: TRBJ2-1; D: -; size: few; DNA: TGTGCCAGCAGCAAAGGAACGGGCGGGAGGGCCCTAGACAATGAGCAGTTCTTC; CDR3: CASSKGTGGRALDNEQFF
V: TRBV6-5; J: TRBJ2-5; D: -; size: -; DNA: TGTGCCAGCAGTTACAGGGGTCGGCCTGAGACCCAGTACTTC; CDR3: CASSYRGRPETQYF
V: TRBV7-2; J: TRBJ2-3; D: TRBD2; size: -; DNA: TGTGCCAGCAGTCGCTATCTAGCGGGAGGGCCGGATACGCAGTATTTT; CDR3: CASSRYLAGGPDTQYF
V: TRBV7-9; J: TRBJ1-4; D: TRBD1; size: -; DNA: TGTGCCAGCAGCCCCAGGACAGGGCGAGGCGAAAAACTGTTTTTT; CDR3: CASSPRTGRGEKLFF
V: TRBV19; J: TRBJ1-1; D: -; size: -; DNA: TGTGCCAGTAGTCGGGGGGATTGGAACACTGAAGCTTTCTTT; CDR3: CASSRGDWNTEAFF
V: TRBV4-1; J: TRBJ2-1; D: -; size: -; DNA: TGCGCCAGCAGCCAGGGCCTCAGGGGCGATGAGCAGTTCTTC; CDR3: CASSQGLRGDEQFF
V: TRBV6-4; J: TRBJ1-1; D: -; size: few; DNA: TGTGCCAGCAGTGTCATGGGGGGAGACACTGAAGCTTTCTTT; CDR3: CASSVMGGDTEAFF
V: TRBV6-5; J: TRBJ2-6; D: TRBD1; size: -; DNA: TGTGCCAGCACAGGGGGCCCTGGGGCCAACGTCCTGACTTTC; CDR3: CASTGGPGANVLTF
V: TRBV2; J: TRBJ1-4; D: TRBD1; size: -; DNA: TGTGCCAGCACCTGGACAGGGGATGAAAAACTGTTTTTT; CDR3: CASTWTGDEKLFF
V: TRBV2; J: TRBJ1-2; D: TRBD1; size: -; DNA: TGTGCAAGCCCCCAGGGGGGCTATGGCTACACCTTC; CDR3: CASPQGGYGYTF
V: TRBV23-1; J: TRBJ2-7; D: -; size: -; DNA: TGCGCCAGCAGTACCGGGACAAGCTCCTACGAGCAGTACTTC; CDR3: CASSTGTSSYEQYF
V: TRBV19; J: TRBJ2-7; D: -; size: -; DNA: TGTGCCAGTAGTATAAAAGGGGGACAAGGGTACGAGCAGTACTTC; CDR3: CASSIKGGQGYEQYF
V: TRBV24-1; J: TRBJ2-2; D: TRBD2; size: -; DNA: TGTGCCACCAGTGACAGTAGCGGGGCGCAAACCGGGGAGCTGTTTTTT; CDR3: CATSDSSGAQTGELFF
V: TRBV19; J: TRBJ1-4; D: -; size: -; DNA: TGTGCCAGTAGTACTCAGGCTTATGAAAAACTGTTTTTT; CDR3: CASSTQAYEKLFF
V: TRBV5-4; J: TRBJ2-3; D: TRBD2; size: -; DNA: TGTGCCAGCAGCTTGCGGCTAGCGGGAGCCACAGATACGCAGTATTTT; CDR3: CASSLRLAGATDTQYF
V: TRBV4-3; J: TRBJ2-1; D: -; size: once; DNA: TGCGCCAGCAGCCTTACAGTTCAAGCCTACAATGAGCAGTTCTTC; CDR3: CASSLTVQAYNEQFF
V: TRBV2; J: TRBJ2-7; D: -; size: -; DNA: TGTGCCAGCAGTGAGCTCGTGAACAGCCAGGACGAGCAGTACTTC; CDR3: CASSELVNSQDEQYF
V: TRBV19; J: TRBJ2-1; D: TRBD2; size: -; DNA: TGTGCCAGTAGTATTTTTGGGGGAGGGCCGCAGGGCGATGAGCAGTTCTTC; CDR3: CASSIFGGGPQGDEQFF
V: TRBV9; J: TRBJ2-2; D: TRBD2; size: -; DNA: TGTGCCAGCACCAACGCGGGAGGGTTTTCCGGGGAGCTGTTTTTT; CDR3: CASTNAGGFSGELFF
V: TRBV5-1; J: TRBJ2-1; D: -; size: once; DNA: TGCGCCAGCAGCTCGGAGGGACGGCAAAAGCAGTTCTTC; CDR3: CASSSEGRQKQFF
V: TRBV2; J: TRBJ2-3; D: -; size: -; DNA: TGTGCCAGCAGTGAAAGGTCTGGTGCGGGACCAGGCACAGATACGCAGTATTTT; CDR3: CASSERSGAGPGTDTQYF
V: TRBV9; J: TRBJ2-7; D: -; size: -; DNA: TGTGCCAGCAGCGGGGCCGCGAGTAGCGGTTCCTACGAGCAGTACTTC; CDR3: CASSGAASSGSYEQYF